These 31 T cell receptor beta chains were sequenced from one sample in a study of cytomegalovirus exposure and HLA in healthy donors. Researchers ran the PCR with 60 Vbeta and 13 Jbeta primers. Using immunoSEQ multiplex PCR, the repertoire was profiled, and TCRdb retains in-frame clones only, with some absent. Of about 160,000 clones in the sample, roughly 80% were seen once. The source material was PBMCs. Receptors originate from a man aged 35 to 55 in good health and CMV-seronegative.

The CDR3 DNA follows: TGTGCCAGCAGCTTGTCGGATAATTCACCCCTCCACTTT. This encodes CASSLSDNSPLHF. The V and J genes are TRBV11-3 and TRBJ1-6; no firm D call. This CDR3 comprises 13 residues. V dropped 3 bases and J dropped 5 bases, with 5 bases sitting between them. Germline V gene sequence: CDR1 SGHNT, CDR2 YENEEA.

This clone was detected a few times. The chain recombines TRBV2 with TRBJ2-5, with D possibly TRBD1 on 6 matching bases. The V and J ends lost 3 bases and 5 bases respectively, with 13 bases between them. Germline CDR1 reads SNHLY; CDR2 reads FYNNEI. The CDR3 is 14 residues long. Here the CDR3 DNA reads TGTGCCAGCAGTGACCCAGGGGTGCTTGAGACCCAGTACTTC. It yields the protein CASSDPGVLETQYF.

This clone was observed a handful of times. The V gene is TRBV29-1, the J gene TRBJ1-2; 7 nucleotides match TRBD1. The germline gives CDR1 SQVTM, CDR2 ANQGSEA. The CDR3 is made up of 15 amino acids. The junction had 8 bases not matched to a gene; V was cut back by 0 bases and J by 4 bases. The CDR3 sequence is CSVEEMDRPPYGYTF. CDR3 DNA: TGCAGCGTTGAAGAAATGGACAGGCCCCCCTATGGCTACACCTTC. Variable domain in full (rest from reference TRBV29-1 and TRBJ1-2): SAVISQKPSRDICQRGTSLTIQCQVDSQVTMMFWYRQQPGQSLTLIATANQGSEATYESGFVIDKFPISRPNLTFSTLTVSNMSPEDSSIYLCSVEEMDRPPYGYTFGSGTRLTVV.

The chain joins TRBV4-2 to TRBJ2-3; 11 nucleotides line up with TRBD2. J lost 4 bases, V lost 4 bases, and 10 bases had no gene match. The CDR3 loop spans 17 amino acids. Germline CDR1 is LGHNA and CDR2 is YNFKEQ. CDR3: CASSPSVAGGLSDTQYF. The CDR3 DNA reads TGTGCCAGCAGCCCTTCTGTAGCGGGGGGGCTTTCAGATACGCAGTATTTT.

CDR3: CASSADTGGYDGYTF. The CDR3 DNA sequence: TGTGCCAGCAGCGCCGATACAGGGGGGTACGATGGCTACACCTTC. V gene TRBV9 combines with J gene TRBJ1-2, with TRBD1 matching over 8 bases. CDR3 length: 15 amino acids. Germline V gene data show CDR1 as SGDLS and CDR2 as YYNGEE. V lost 3 bases, J lost 6 bases, and 10 bases stayed unmatched.

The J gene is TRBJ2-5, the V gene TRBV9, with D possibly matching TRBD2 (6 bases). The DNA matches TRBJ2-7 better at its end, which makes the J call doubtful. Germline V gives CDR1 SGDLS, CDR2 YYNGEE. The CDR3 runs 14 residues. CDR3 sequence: CASSPNAGTYEQYF. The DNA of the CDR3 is TGTGCCAGCAGCCCCAACGCGGGAACCTACGAGCAGTACTTC.

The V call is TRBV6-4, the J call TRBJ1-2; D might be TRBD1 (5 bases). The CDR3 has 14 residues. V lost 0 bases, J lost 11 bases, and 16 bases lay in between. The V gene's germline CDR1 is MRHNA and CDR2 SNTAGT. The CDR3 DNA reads TGTGCCAGCAGTGACTCGATGGGGCGGGGAGATTACACCTTC. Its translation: CASSDSMGRGDYTF.

For the CDR3, the DNA is TGTGCCTGGAACCCAACAGGACGTAATTCACCCCTCCACTTT. It translates to CAWNPTGRNSPLHF. This rearrangement joins TRBV30 to TRBJ1-6; a weak D match, TRBD1 (5 bases). In germline, CDR1 is GTSNPN, CDR2 SVGIG (reference sequence). This CDR3 has 14 residues. V lost 4 bases and J 6 bases, leaving 13 bases between the germline ends. Together with reference TRBV30 and TRBJ1-6, the CDR3 gives the full variable domain: SQTIHQWPATLVQPVGSPLSLECTVEGTSNPNLYWYRQAAGRGLQLLFYSVGIGQISSEVPQNLSASRPQDRQFILSSKKLLLSDSGFYLCAWNPTGRNSPLHFGNGTRLTVT.

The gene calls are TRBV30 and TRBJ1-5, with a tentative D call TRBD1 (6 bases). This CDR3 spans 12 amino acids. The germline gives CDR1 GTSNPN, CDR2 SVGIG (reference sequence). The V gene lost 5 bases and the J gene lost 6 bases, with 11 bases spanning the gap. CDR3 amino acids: CAWAQGSQPQHF. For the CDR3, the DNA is TGTGCCTGGGCACAGGGTTCTCAGCCCCAGCATTTT.

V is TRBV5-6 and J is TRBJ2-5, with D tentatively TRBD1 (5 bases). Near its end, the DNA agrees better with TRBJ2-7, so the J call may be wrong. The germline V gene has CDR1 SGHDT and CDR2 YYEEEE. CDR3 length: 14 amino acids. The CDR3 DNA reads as TGTGCCAGCAGCTTGGCCTACAGGACCTACGAGCAGTACTTC. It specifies CASSLAYRTYEQYF.

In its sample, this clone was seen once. The CDR3 DNA follows: TGTGCCACCAGCAGAGATAGGGGACAGGGTCTTAGCTACACCTTC. Translation: CATSRDRGQGLSYTF. This chain connects TRBV15 to TRBJ1-2; 9 bases line up with TRBD1. J gave up 9 bases and V 0 bases, and 8 bases lay outside the gene matches. The CDR3 runs 15 residues. Germline CDR1 LNHNV, CDR2 YYDKDF (reference sequence).

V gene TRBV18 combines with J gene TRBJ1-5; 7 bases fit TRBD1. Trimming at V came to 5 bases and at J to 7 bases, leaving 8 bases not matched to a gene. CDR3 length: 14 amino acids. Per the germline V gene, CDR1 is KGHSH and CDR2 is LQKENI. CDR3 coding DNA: TGTGCCAGCTCAGAACAGGGGCAGGTGCAGCCCCAGCATTTT. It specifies CASSEQGQVQPQHF.

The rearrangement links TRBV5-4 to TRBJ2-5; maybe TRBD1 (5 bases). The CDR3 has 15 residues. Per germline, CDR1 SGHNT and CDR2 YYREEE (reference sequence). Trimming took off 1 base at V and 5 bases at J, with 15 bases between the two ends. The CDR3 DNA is TGTGCCAGCAGCTTGCAGATGGGGCAGGAGGAGACCCAGTACTTC. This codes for CASSLQMGQEETQYF.

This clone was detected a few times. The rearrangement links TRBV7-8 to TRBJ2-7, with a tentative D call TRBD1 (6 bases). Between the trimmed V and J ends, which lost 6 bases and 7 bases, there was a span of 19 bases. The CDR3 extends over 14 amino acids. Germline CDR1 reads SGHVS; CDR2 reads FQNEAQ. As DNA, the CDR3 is TGTGCCAGCAGACAGGGACCAGGGAATGGGGAGCAGTACTTC. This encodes CASRQGPGNGEQYF.

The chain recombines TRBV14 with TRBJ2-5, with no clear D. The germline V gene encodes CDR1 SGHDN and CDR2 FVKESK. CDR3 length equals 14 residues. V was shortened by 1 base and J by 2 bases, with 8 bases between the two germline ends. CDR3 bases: TGTGCCAGCAGCCAAGTGTCCCTTCAAGAGACCCAGTACTTC. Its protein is CASSQVSLQETQYF.

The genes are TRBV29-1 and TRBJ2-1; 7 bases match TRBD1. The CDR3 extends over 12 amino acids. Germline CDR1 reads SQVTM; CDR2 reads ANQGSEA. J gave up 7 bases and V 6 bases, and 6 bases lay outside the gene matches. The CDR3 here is CSVDRVPNEQFF. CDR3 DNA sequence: TGCAGCGTAGACAGGGTACCAAATGAGCAGTTCTTC.

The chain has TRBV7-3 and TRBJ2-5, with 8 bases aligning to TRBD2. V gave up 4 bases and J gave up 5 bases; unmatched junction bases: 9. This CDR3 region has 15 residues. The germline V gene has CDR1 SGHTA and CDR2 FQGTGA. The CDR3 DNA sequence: TGTGCCAGCAGCTCAAACGGGGGGGGCTACGAGACCCAGTACTTC. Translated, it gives CASSSNGGGYETQYF.

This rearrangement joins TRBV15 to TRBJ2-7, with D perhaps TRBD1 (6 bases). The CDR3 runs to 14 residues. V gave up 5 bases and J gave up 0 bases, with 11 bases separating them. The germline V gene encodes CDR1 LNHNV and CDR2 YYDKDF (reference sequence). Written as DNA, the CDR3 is TGTGCCACCAGCTTGGGACATATCTCCTACGAGCAGTACTTC. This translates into CATSLGHISYEQYF.

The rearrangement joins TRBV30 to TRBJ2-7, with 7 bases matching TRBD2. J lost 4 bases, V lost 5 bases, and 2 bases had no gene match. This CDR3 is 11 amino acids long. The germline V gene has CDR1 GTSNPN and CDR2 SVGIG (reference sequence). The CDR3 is CAWGRAYEQYF. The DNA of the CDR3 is TGTGCCTGGGGGAGGGCATACGAGCAGTACTTC.

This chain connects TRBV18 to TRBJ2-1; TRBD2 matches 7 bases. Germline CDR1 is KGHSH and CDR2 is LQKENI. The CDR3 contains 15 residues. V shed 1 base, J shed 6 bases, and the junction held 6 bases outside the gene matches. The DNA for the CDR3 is TGTGCCAGCTCACCACGGACGGGGGGAGGCAATGAGCAGTTCTTC. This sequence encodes CASSPRTGGGNEQFF.

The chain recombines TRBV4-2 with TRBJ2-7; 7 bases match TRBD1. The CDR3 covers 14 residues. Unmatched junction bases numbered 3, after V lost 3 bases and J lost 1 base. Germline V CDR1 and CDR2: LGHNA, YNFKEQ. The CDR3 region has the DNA TGTGCCAGCAGCCACACGGGACAGTCCTACGAGCAGTACTTC. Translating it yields CASSHTGQSYEQYF.

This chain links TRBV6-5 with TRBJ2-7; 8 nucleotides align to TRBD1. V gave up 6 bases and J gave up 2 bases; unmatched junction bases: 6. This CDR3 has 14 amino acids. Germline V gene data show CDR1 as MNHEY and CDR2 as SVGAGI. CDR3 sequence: CASRPGGPPYEQYF. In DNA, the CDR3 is TGTGCCAGCAGACCAGGGGGCCCTCCCTACGAGCAGTACTTC.

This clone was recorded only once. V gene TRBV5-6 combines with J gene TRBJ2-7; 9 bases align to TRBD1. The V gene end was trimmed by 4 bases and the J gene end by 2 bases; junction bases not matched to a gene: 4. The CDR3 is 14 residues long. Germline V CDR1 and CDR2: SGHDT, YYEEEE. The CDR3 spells CASSRTGVTYEQYF. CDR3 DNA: TGTGCCAGCAGCCGGACAGGGGTTACCTACGAGCAGTACTTC. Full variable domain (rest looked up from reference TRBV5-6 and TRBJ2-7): DAGVTQSPTHLIKTRGQQVTLRCSPKSGHDTVSWYQQALGQGPQFIFQYYEEEERQRGNFPDRFSGHQFPNYSSELNVNALLLGDSALYLCASSRTGVTYEQYFGPGTRLTVT.

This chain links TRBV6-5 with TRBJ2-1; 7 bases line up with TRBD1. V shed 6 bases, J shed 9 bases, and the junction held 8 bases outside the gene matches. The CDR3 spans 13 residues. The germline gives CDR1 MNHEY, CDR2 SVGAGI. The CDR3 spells CASRNDRVGEQFF. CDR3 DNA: TGTGCCAGCAGAAATGACAGGGTAGGTGAGCAGTTCTTC.

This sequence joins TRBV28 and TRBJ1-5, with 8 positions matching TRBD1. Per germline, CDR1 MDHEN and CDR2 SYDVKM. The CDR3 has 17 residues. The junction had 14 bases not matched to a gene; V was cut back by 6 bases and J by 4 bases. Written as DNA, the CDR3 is TGTGCCAGCAGAACCAGACGAGGACAGGGTAAGAATCAGCCCCAGCATTTT. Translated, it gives CASRTRRGQGKNQPQHF. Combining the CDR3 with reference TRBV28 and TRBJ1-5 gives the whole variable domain DVKVTQSSRYLVKRTGEKVFLECVQDMDHENMFWYRQDPGLGLRLIYFSYDVKMKEKGDIPEGYSVSREKKERFSLILESASTNQTSMYLCASRTRRGQGKNQPQHFGDGTRLSIL.

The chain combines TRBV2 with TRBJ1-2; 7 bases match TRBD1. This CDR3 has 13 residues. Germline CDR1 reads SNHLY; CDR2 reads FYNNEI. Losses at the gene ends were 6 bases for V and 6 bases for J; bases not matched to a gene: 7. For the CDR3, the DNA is TGTGCCAGCAGCGAAACAGGGGATAATGGCTACACCTTC. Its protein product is CASSETGDNGYTF.

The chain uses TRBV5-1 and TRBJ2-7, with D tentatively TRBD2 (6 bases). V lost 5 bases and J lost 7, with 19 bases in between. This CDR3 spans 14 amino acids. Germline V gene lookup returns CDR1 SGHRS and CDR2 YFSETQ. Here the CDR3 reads CASSGGSGLCEQYF. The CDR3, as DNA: TGCGCCAGCAGTGGGGGGTCTGGACTTTGTGAGCAGTACTTC.

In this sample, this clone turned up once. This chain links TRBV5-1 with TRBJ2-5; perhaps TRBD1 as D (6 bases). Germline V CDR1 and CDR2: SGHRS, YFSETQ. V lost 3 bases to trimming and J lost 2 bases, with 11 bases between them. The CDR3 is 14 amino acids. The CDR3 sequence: CASSSQGRQETQYF. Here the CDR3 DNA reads TGCGCCAGCAGCTCCCAGGGGCGACAAGAGACCCAGTACTTC.

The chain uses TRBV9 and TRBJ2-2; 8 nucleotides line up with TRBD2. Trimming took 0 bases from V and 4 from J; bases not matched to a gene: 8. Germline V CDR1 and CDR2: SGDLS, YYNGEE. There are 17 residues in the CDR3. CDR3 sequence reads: CASSVVSGGTGTGELFF. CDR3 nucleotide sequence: TGTGCCAGCAGCGTAGTTTCGGGGGGGACGGGCACCGGGGAGCTGTTTTTT.

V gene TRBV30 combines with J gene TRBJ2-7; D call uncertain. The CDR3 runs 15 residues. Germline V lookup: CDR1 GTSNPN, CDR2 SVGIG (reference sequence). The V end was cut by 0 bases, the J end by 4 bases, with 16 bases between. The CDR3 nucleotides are TGTGCCTGGAGTGTCTGGCAACCAACCCGATACGAGCAGTACTTC. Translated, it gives CAWSVWQPTRYEQYF.

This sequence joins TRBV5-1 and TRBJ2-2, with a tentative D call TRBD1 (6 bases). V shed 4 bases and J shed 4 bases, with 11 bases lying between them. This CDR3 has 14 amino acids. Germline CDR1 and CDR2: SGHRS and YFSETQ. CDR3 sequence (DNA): TGCGCCAGCAGCAAGGAACAGGGCACCGGGGAGCTGTTTTTT. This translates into CASSKEQGTGELFF.